The 20 T cell receptor beta chains presented below share a single source sample, sequenced in a study of neurological immune-mediated disorders. TCRdb re-analysed the 5' RACE reads in MiXCR, keeping a single row per CDR3 protein. The sample lists about 120,000 distinct CDR3 sequences, about 3.2% seen once, with roughly 1.3% in the top ten. The sample was PBMCs. The receptors come from a woman aged 25 to 45 with multiple sclerosis.

Many counts were recorded for this clonotype. The rearrangement joins TRBV7-9 to TRBJ2-7; TRBD1 might be the D (5 bases). V lost 4 bases, J lost 6 bases, and 16 bases lay in between. Per germline, CDR1 SEHNR and CDR2 FQNEAQ (reference sequence). The CDR3 runs to 14 residues. CDR3 amino acids: CASSWGQGLAEQYF. The CDR3 nucleotides are TGTGCCAGCAGCTGGGGCCAAGGGTTAGCCGAGCAGTACTTC.

In its sample, this clonotype was seen a few times. Just one base apart from a much larger clone, this may be a read error. The chain has TRBV3-1 and TRBJ1-1; possibly TRBD1 for D (5 bases). The germline V gene encodes CDR1 LGHDT and CDR2 YNNKEL (reference sequence). The CDR3 has 13 amino acids. Trimming took off 4 bases at V and 4 bases at J, with 10 bases between the two ends. CDR3 loop: CASSPHGGTEAFF. The DNA for the CDR3 is TGTGCCAGCAGCCCCCATGGGGGCACTGAAGCTTTCTTT.

The sample holds many counts of this clonotype. The chain couples TRBV12-3 or TRBV12-4 to TRBJ2-1, with unresolved D. Trimming cost V 5 bases and J 0 bases, with 17 bases left between them. This CDR3 has 17 residues. The CDR3 sequence is CASSPPSSHSSYNEQFF. CDR3 coding DNA: TGTGCCAGCAGTCCGCCCTCCAGCCACAGCTCCTACAATGAGCAGTTCTTC.

Ten or more counts support this clonotype. The chain uses TRBV27 and TRBJ1-1, with D unclear. The V and J ends lost 2 bases and 1 base respectively, with 8 bases between them. Germline V gene data show CDR1 as MNHEY and CDR2 as SMNVEV (reference sequence). This CDR3 region has 14 residues. The CDR3 sequence: CASSLGRQNTEAFF. CDR3 DNA sequence: TGTGCCAGCAGTTTAGGGCGGCAGAACACTGAAGCTTTCTTT.

This clonotype occurred many times. The rearrangement joins TRBV29-1 to TRBJ2-1; the D is unclear. CDR1 is SQVTM and CDR2 is ANQGSEA in the germline V gene. Between the trimmed V and J ends, which lost 6 bases and 2 bases, there was a span of 14 bases. CDR3 size: 14 residues. In DNA form, the CDR3 reads TGCAGCGTCGCAGACACGCGGACCTACAATGAGCAGTTCTTC. Its protein product is CSVADTRTYNEQFF.

The sample holds a few counts of this clonotype. A clone one base away is much larger, so this may be a read error. CDR3 amino acids: CDSSTWTGELFF. Written as DNA, the CDR3 is TGCGACAGCAGCACATGGACCGGGGAGCTGTTTTTT. V is TRBV5-1 and J is TRBJ2-2; D gene uncertain. Per the germline V gene, CDR1 is SGHRS and CDR2 is YFSETQ. This CDR3 is built from 12 residues.

This clonotype was seen at least ten times. The chain uses TRBV20-1 and TRBJ1-2; D is unclear. The CDR3 runs 12 residues. V was shortened by 3 bases and J by 0 bases, with 5 bases between the two germline ends. The germline gives CDR1 DFQATT, CDR2 SNEGSKA (reference sequence). DNA for the CDR3: TGCAGTGCTAGGAATACTAACTATGGCTACACCTTC. Translated: CSARNTNYGYTF.

There are many counts of this clonotype. This chain joins TRBV20-1 and TRBJ1-2, with TRBD1 matching over 7 bases. This CDR3 comprises 15 residues. Germline CDR1 and CDR2: DFQATT and SNEGSKA (reference sequence). The trim removed 3 bases at V and 7 bases at J, leaving 14 bases unmatched. CDR3 coding DNA: TGCAGTGCTAGGGATGCGGAGGGGGCCGGGGGTGGCTACACCTTC. Translation gives CSARDAEGAGGGYTF.

This clonotype was counted at least ten times. This chain links TRBV4-1 with TRBJ1-6; D is unclear. There are 12 residues in the CDR3. The germline V gene has CDR1 MGHRA and CDR2 YSYEKL. Trimming took 0 bases from V and 13 from J, leaving 7 bases between them. The CDR3: CASSQEVGPLHF. The CDR3 DNA sequence: TGCGCCAGCAGCCAAGAAGTGGGTCCCCTCCACTTT.

This clonotype was observed many times. J is TRBJ2-7 and V is TRBV5-1; unclear D gene. Germline V gives CDR1 SGHRS, CDR2 YFSETQ. The CDR3 length is 16 residues. Trimming removed 2 bases at V and 5 bases at J, with 20 bases between. CDR3 coding DNA: TGCGCCAGCAGCTTAGGCCAAGCAATGCTTTTCGACGAGCAGTACTTC. It codes for CASSLGQAMLFDEQYF.

This clonotype occurred many times. This chain links TRBV7-6 with TRBJ2-7; 8 bases map to TRBD2. The CDR3 runs 15 residues. CDR1 is SGHVS, CDR2 FNYEAQ, per germline. V lost 5 bases and J lost 5; bases outside the gene matches: 11. CDR3 sequence reads: CASSPISGRLDEQYF. Written as DNA, the CDR3 is TGTGCCAGCAGCCCAATAAGCGGGAGATTGGACGAGCAGTACTTC.

This clonotype was counted many times. The V gene is TRBV10-3, the J gene TRBJ2-7, with 8 bases fitting TRBD1. V lost 2 bases and J lost 1; bases outside the gene matches: 10. This CDR3 comprises 17 residues. In germline, CDR1 is ENHRY, CDR2 SYGVKD. CDR3 region: CAISEPSKGTGSYEQYF. CDR3 DNA: TGTGCCATCAGTGAGCCCAGTAAGGGGACAGGATCCTACGAGCAGTACTTC.

At least ten counts were recorded for this clonotype. The J gene is TRBJ2-2, the V gene TRBV7-2, with D tentatively TRBD1 or TRBD2 (10 bases each). V shed 3 bases and J shed 7 bases, with 21 bases lying between them. Per germline, CDR1 SGHTA and CDR2 FQGNSA. CDR3 size: 17 residues. The CDR3 sequence is CASSFTSGTGVGGELFF. CDR3 bases: TGTGCCAGCAGCTTTACTAGCGGGACAGGGGTTGGCGGGGAGCTGTTTTTT. The full variable domain, rest sourced from reference TRBV7-2 and TRBJ2-2, is GAGVSQSPSNKVTEKGKDVELRCDPISGHTALYWYRQSLGQGLEFLIYFQGNSAPDKSGLPSDRFSAERTGGSVSTLTIQRTQQEDSAVYLCASSFTSGTGVGGELFFGEGSRLTVL.

This clonotype has at least ten counts. The chain links TRBV6-2 or TRBV6-3 to TRBJ2-1, with D possibly matching TRBD1 (6 bases). Germline CDR1 MNHEY, CDR2 SVGEGT. V shed 8 bases and J shed 5 bases, with 19 bases lying between them. The CDR3 consists of 15 residues. The CDR3 DNA reads as TGTGCCAGCGTCCCGACAGGCCCTAACAACAATGAGCAGTTCTTC. Its protein is CASVPTGPNNNEQFF.

This clonotype was detected ten times or more. V usage is TRBV7-2 and J usage is TRBJ1-4; the D gene is possibly TRBD1 (6 bases). V lost 6 bases to trimming and J lost 2 bases, with 16 bases between them. CDR3 length equals 16 residues. The germline CDR1 and CDR2 sequences are SGHTA and FQGNSA. The DNA for the CDR3 is TGTGCCAGCAGTCTTGGCCCGGGGGCTACTAATGAAAAACTGTTTTTT. Its protein is CASSLGPGATNEKLFF.

The table lists this clonotype with many counts. The chain carries TRBV3-1 and TRBJ2-5; no definite D call. Germline lookup yields CDR1 LGHDT and CDR2 YNNKEL (reference sequence). The V end was cut by 1 base, the J end by 5 bases, with 5 bases between. CDR3 size: 12 residues. CDR3 nucleotides: TGTGCCAGCAGCCAAGTGGGCGAGACCCAGTACTTC. Its protein product is CASSQVGETQYF.

This clonotype was found many times. The V call is TRBV5-1, the J call TRBJ2-1; D gene unclear. V dropped 5 bases and J dropped 5 bases, with 11 bases sitting between them. The CDR3 runs 13 residues. Germline values: CDR1 SGHRS, CDR2 YFSETQ. This CDR3 is CASRWFQHNEQFF. CDR3 DNA: TGCGCCAGCAGATGGTTCCAACACAATGAGCAGTTCTTC.

The J gene is TRBJ1-1, the V gene TRBV7-9, with D maybe TRBD1 (6 bases). The CDR3 is made up of 13 amino acids. V was pared by 5 bases and J by 4 bases, with 11 bases between. Looked up from germline, CDR1 is SEHNR and CDR2 is FQNEAQ (reference sequence). The CDR3 bases are TGTGCCAGCAGCGTGGGGGGGGCCACTGAAGCTTTCTTT. Protein sequence: CASSVGGATEAFF.

This clonotype was seen many times. The chain uses TRBV29-1 and TRBJ1-2; 8 positions agree with TRBD1. Trimming removed 0 bases from V and 4 bases from J; junction bases left unmatched: 4. CDR1 is SQVTM and CDR2 is ANQGSEA in the germline V gene. The CDR3 loop spans 14 amino acids. The CDR3 region has the DNA TGCAGCGTTGAAGACAGGACAGGGCTCTATGGCTACACCTTC. As protein: CSVEDRTGLYGYTF.

This clonotype was seen at least ten times. This sequence joins TRBV15 and TRBJ1-5, with D unresolved. The germline V gene encodes CDR1 LNHNV and CDR2 YYDKDF (reference sequence). The CDR3 is made up of 13 amino acids. V lost 5 bases to trimming and J lost 5 bases, with 10 bases between them. In nucleotides, the CDR3 is TGTGCCACCAGCCCGGGGAGGTATCAGCCCCAGCATTTT. Translating gives CATSPGRYQPQHF.